The rows below give T cell receptor beta chains drawn from one sample of a study of blood T cell repertoires in COVID-19. Only in-frame clones appear in the TCRdb table, and some are missing; sequencing was by immunoSEQ multiplex PCR. Seen here are 100,000 to 150,000 clones, 69% observed once, and the top ten hold over 2%. Sequencing was done on a sample of peripheral blood. The receptors derive from a woman in her 70s with acute or convalescent COVID-19. Each CDR3 is given without its conserved first and last residue. Clone size is given for some rows only: seen once, a few or many times, or a class if the clone is expanded.

>.|14|TRBV28
ASTSGTGGVDTEAF
>.|13|TRBV6-1
ASSDPAGRNTEAF
>.|13|TRBV9
ASSYRGAYTDTQY
>.|13|TRBV10-3
AISDYGTGGTEAF
>.|11|TRBV20-1
SASTPGWDGYT
>.|13|TRBV27
ASSPSPGTEGSYT
>.|11|TRBV19
ASSIIRTDTQY
>.|17|TRBV19
ASSIDLGQGASMSYEQY
>.|12|TRBV5-1
ASSGTGPSYEQY
>.|12|TRBV19
ASSIRQGITEAF
>few|13|TRBV6-4
ASSDSGTGNSPLH
>.|14|TRBV19
ASSILDRASNQPQH
>.|13|TRBV10-2
ASRGVGSGVNEQF
>.|9|TRBV5-4
ASSLNTEAF
>once|11|TRBV28
ASSLTGTPIQY
>.|13|TRBV6-5
ASSILAESTDTQY
>.|13|TRBV7-9
ASRGDRGRVETQY
>.|9|TRBV25-1
ASSYLEKLF
>.|15|TRBV11-3
ASSLVGTRLLSYEQY
>many|11|TRBV25-1
ASSSGTGSIQY